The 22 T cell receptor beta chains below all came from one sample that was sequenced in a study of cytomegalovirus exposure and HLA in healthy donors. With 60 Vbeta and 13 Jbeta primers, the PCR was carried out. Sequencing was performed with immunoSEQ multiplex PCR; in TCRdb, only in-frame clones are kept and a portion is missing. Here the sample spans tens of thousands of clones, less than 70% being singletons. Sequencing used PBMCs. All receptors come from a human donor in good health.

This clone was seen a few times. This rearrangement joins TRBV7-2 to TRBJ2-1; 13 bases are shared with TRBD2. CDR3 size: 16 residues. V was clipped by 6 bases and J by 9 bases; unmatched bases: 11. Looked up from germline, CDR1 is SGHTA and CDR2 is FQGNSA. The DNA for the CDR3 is TGTGCCAGCAGGGCCGGGACTAGCGGGGCCTTTAGTGAGCAGTTCTTC. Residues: CASRAGTSGAFSEQFF.

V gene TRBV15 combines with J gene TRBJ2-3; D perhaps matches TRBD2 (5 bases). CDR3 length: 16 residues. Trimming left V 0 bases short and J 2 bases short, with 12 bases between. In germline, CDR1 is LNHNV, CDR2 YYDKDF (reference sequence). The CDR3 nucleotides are TGTGCCACCAGCAGAGATTACCCGGGAAACACAGATACGCAGTATTTT. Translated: CATSRDYPGNTDTQYF.

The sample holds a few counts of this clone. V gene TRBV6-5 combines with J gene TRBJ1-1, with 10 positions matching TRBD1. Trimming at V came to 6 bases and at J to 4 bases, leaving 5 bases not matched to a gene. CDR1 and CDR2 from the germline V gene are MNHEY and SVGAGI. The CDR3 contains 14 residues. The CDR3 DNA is TGTGCCAGCAGGGGACAGGGGCCGCTCACTGAAGCTTTCTTT. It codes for CASRGQGPLTEAFF.

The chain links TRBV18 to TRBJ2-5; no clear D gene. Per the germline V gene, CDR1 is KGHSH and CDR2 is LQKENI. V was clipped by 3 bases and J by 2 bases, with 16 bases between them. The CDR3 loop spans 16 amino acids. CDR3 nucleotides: TGTGCCAGCTCACCGGTATTAGCTGGTCCGCAAGAGACCCAGTACTTC. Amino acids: CASSPVLAGPQETQYF.

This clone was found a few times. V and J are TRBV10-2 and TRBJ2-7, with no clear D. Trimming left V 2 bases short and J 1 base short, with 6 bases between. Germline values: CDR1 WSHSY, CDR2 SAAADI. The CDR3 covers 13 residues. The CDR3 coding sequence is TGCGCCAGCAGTGAGGGCAGATCCTACGAGCAGTACTTC. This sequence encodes CASSEGRSYEQYF.

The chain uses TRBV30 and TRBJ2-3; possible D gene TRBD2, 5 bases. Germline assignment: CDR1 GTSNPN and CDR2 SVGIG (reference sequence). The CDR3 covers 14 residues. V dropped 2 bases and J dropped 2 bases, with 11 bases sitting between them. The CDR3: CAWSRERITDTQYF. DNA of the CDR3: TGTGCCTGGAGTAGGGAGCGGATCACAGATACGCAGTATTTT. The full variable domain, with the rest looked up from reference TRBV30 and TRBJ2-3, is SQTIHQWPATLVQPVGSPLSLECTVEGTSNPNLYWYRQAAGRGLQLLFYSVGIGQISSEVPQNLSASRPQDRQFILSSKKLLLSDSGFYLCAWSRERITDTQYFGPGTRLTVL.

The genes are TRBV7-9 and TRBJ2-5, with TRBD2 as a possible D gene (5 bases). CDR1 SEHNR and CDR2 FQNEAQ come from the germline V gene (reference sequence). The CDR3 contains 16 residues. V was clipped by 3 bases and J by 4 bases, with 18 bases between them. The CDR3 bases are TGTGCCAGCAGCTTGAGTAGCGATGGGGTCCGAGAGACCCAGTACTTC. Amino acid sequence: CASSLSSDGVRETQYF.

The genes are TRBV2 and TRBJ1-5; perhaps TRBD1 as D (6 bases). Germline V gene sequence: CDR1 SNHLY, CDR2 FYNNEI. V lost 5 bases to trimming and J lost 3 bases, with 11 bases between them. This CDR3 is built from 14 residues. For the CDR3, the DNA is TGTGCCAGCAGTCGGACAGCGGACAATCAGCCCCAGCATTTT. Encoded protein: CASSRTADNQPQHF.

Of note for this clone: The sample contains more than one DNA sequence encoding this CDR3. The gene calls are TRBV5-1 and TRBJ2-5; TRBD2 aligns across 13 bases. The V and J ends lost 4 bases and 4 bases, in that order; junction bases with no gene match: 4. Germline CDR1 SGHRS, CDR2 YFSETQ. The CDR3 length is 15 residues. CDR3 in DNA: TGCGCCAGCAGCCTCTGGACTAGCGGGGGAGAGACCCAGTACTTC. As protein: CASSLWTSGGETQYF.

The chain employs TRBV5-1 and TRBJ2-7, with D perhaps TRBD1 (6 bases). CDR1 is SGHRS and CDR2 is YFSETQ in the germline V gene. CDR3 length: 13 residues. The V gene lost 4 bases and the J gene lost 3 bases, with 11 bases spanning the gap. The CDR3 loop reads CASSQSRGYEQYF. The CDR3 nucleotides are TGCGCCAGCAGCCAGAGCAGGGGCTACGAGCAGTACTTC.

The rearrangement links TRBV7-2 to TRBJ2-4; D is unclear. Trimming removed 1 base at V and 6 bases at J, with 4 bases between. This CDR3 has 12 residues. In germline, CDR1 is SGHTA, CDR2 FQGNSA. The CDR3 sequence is CASSLVLNIQYF. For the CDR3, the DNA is TGTGCCAGCAGCTTAGTTCTAAACATTCAGTACTTC.

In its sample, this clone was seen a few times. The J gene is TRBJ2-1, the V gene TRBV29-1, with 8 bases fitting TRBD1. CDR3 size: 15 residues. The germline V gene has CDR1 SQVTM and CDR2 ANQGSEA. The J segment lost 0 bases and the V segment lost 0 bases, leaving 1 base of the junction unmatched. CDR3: CSVEDGQGSYNEQFF. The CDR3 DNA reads TGCAGCGTTGAAGACGGACAGGGCTCCTACAATGAGCAGTTCTTC.

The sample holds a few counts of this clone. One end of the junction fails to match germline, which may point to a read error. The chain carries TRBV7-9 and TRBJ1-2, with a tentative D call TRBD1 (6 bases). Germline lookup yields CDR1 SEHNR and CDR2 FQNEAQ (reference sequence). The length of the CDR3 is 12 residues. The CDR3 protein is CSSSEQGNGYTF. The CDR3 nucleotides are TGTTCCAGCAGCGAACAGGGAAACGGCTACACCTTC.

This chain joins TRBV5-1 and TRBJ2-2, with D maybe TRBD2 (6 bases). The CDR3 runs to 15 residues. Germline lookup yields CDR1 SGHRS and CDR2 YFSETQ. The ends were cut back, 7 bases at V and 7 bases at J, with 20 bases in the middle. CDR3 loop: CASGRGAVRDGELFF. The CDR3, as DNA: TGCGCCAGCGGGCGCGGGGCCGTAAGGGACGGGGAGCTGTTTTTT.

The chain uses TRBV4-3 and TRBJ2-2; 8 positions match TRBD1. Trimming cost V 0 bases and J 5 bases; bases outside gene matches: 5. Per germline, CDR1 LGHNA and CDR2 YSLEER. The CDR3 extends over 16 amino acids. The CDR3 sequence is CASSQEGQGGTGELFF. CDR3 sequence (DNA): TGCGCCAGCAGCCAAGAAGGACAGGGCGGGACCGGGGAGCTGTTTTTT.

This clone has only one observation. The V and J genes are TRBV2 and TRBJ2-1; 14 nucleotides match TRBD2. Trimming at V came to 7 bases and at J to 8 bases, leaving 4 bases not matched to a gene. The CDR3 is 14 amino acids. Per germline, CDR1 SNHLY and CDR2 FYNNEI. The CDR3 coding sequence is TGTGCCAGCATAGGGACTAGCGGGGGCGATGAGCAGTTCTTC. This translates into CASIGTSGGDEQFF.

In DNA form, the CDR3 reads TGTGCCAGTAGCCTGGCCCCCGCGGGGGGAACAGAGACCCAGTACTTC. Translation gives CASSLAPAGGTETQYF. The chain has TRBV19 and TRBJ2-5; 8 nucleotides line up with TRBD2. The germline V gene encodes CDR1 LNHDA and CDR2 SQIVND (reference sequence). The ends lost 6 bases at V and 4 bases at J; junction bases unmatched: 13. The CDR3 spans 16 residues.

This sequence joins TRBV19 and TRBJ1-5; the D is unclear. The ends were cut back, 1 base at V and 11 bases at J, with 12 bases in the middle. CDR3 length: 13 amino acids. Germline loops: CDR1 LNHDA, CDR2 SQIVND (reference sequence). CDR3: CASSIVPLRAQHF. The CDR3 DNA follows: TGTGCCAGTAGTATAGTCCCTTTGCGGGCCCAGCATTTT.

The CDR3 is CASSRGTSHFNEQFF. In nucleotides, the CDR3 is TGCGCCAGCAGCCGGGGGACTAGCCACTTTAATGAGCAGTTCTTC. The rearrangement links TRBV10-2 to TRBJ2-1, with 9 bases that match TRBD2. V trimming: 6 bases; J trimming: 7 bases; junction bases outside the gene matches: 10. The germline gives CDR1 WSHSY, CDR2 SAAADI. The CDR3 extends over 15 amino acids.

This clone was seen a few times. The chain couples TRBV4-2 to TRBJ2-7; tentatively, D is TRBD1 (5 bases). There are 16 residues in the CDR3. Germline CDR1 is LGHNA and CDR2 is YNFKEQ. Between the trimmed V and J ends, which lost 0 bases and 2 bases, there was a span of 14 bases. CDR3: CASSQDKGNRPYEQYF. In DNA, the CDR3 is TGTGCCAGCAGCCAAGACAAGGGGAACAGGCCCTACGAGCAGTACTTC.

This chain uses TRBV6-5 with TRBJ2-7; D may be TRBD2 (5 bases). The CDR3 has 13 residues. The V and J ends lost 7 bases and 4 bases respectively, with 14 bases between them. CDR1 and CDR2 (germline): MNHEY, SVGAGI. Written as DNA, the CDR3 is TGTGCCAGCAATTCCCGCCGAGGGTACGAGCAGTACTTC. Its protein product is CASNSRRGYEQYF.

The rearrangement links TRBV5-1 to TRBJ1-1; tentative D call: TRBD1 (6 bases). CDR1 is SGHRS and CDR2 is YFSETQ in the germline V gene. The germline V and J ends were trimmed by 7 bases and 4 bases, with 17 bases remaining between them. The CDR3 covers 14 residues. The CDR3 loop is CASRWDNLGTEAFF. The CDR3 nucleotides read TGCGCCAGCCGCTGGGACAATCTGGGCACTGAAGCTTTCTTT.